The T cell receptor (beta chain) described here comes from a study of cytomegalovirus exposure and HLA in healthy donors. The study ran its PCR with 60 Vbeta and 13 Jbeta primers. Method: immunoSEQ multiplex PCR; TCRdb's copy keeps in-frame clones and lacks some. Seen here are about 92,000 clones, just under 70% observed once, and the top ten hold 2.5% to 3%. Trimming took 7 bases from V and 0 from J, leaving 15 bases between them. The CDR3 is made up of 14 amino acids. The germline V gene encodes CDR1 SQVTM and CDR2 ANQGSEA. This clone was counted once. V and J are TRBV29-1 and TRBJ1-2; D gene ambiguous. This TCR was recovered from a man between 45 and 60 years old in good health and CMV-seronegative. The source material was PBMCs. Here the CDR3 reads CSAEGTPSNYGYTF. The CDR3, as DNA: TGCAGCGCGGAGGGAACACCCTCTAACTATGGCTACACCTTC.